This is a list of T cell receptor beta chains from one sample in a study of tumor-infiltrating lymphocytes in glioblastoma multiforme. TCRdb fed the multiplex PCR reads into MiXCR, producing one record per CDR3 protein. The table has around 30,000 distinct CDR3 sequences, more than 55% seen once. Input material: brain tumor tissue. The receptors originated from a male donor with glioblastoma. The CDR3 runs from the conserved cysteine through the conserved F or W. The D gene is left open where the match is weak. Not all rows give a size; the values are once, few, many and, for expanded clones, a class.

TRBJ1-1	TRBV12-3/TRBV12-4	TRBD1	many	CASSDDRGNEAFF	TGTGCCAGCAGTGACGACAGGGGGAATGAAGCTTTCTTT
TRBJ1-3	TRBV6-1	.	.	CASSEMGFTSSRNTIYF	TGTGCCAGCAGTGAAATGGGATTTACGAGCTCTCGAAACACCATATATTTT
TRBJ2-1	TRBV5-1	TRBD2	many	CASSLGTSGSPRDEQFF	TGCGCCAGCAGCCTCGGGACTAGCGGGAGTCCCCGCGATGAGCAGTTCTTC
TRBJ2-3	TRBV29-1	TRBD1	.	CSVAGTGSTDTQYF	TGCAGCGTTGCAGGGACAGGCAGCACAGATACGCAGTATTTT
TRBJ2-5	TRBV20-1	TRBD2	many	CSARRLAGQETQYF	TGCAGTGCTAGAAGACTAGCGGGACAAGAGACCCAGTACTTC
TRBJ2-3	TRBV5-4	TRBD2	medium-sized	CASSQLAGGDTQYF	TGTGCCAGCAGCCAACTAGCGGGAGGAGATACGCAGTATTTT
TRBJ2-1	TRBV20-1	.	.	CSAINPASGRDQFF	TGCAGTGCCATCAACCCGGCCTCAGGTCGTGATCAGTTCTTC
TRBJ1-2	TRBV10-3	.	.	CAISDPPPQREYGYTF	TGTGCCATCAGTGACCCCCCCCCACAGAGGGAATATGGCTACACCTTT
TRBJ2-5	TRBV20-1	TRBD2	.	CSARDLGLAEESQYF	TGCAGTGCCAGAGACTTGGGACTAGCGGAAGAGAGCCAGTACTTC
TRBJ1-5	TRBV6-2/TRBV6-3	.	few	CASSYGGEGRGDRQHF	TGTGCCAGCAGTTACGGCGGCGAGGGCCGAGGAGATAGGCAGCATTTT
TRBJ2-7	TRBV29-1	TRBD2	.	CSVEEAGDQPSREQYF	TGCAGCGTTGAAGAGGCGGGAGATCAGCCGTCCCGTGAGCAGTACTTC
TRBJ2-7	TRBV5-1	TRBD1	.	CASSPGQEGTYEQYF	TGCGCCAGCAGCCCGGGACAGGAGGGGACCTACGAGCAGTACTTC
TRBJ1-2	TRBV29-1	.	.	CSVDESVQGNYGYTF	TGCAGCGTTGATGAGTCTGTCCAGGGAAACTATGGCTACACCTTC
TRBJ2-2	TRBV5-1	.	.	CASSAGTSNTGELFF	TGCGCCAGCAGCGCCGGGACTTCGAACACCGGGGAGCTGTTTTTT
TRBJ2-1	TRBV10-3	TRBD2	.	CAINDPISGSTYNEQFF	TGTGCCATCAATGATCCCATTAGCGGGAGCACCTACAATGAGCAGTTCTTC
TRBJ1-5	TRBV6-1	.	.	CASSESRATSNQPKHF	TGTGCCAGCAGTGAAAGCAGGGCCACGTCCAATCAGCCCAAGCATTTT
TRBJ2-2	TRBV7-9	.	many	CASTGKGQGVPGSCFF	.
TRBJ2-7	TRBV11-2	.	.	CAISFSGLALYEQYF	TGTGCCATCAGCTTCTCTGGCCTAGCACTATACGAGCAGTACTTT
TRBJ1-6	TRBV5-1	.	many	CASSLSTGHDSPLHF	TGCGCCAGCAGCTTGAGTACGGGACACGATTCACCCCTCCACTTT
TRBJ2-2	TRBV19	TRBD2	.	CASTTSGVSTGELFF	TGTGCCAGTACCACTAGCGGGGTAAGCACCGGGGAGCTGTTTTTT
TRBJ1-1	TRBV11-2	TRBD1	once	CASSPKGQGGTEAFF	TGTGCCAGCAGCCCAAAGGGACAGGGGGGCACTGAAGCTTTCTTT
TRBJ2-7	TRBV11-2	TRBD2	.	CASSDSGRAMYEQYF	TGTGCCAGCAGCGATAGCGGGAGGGCCATGTACGAGCAGTACTTC
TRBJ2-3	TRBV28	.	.	CANSPHVGGGDTQYF	TGTGCCAACAGTCCCCACGTGGGAGGCGGAGATACGCAGTATTTT
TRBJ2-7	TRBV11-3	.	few	CASSSTAYEQYF	TGTGCCAGCAGCTCAACGGCCTACGAGCAGTACTTC
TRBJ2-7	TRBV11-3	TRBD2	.	CASSTNGGDKQYF	TGTGCCAGCAGCACAAACGGGGGGGACAAGCAGTACTTC
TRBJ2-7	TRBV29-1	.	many	CSVVSGPYSYEQYF	TGCAGCGTTGTTTCCGGGCCTTACTCCTACGAGCAGTACTTC
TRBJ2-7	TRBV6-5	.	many	CASSYSKGAPEQYF	TGTGCCAGCAGTTACTCCAAAGGGGCCCCTGAGCAGTACTTC
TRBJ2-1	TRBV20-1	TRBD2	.	CSAYPAGGYNEQFF	TGCAGTGCTTACCCAGCGGGAGGGTACAATGAGCAGTTCTTC
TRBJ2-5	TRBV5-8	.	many	CAISARNQETQYF	TGTGCCATTTCAGCCCGGAATCAAGAGACCCAGTACTTC
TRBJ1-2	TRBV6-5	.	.	CASSPRRDGLYGYTF	TGTGCCAGCAGTCCGCGCAGGGACGGACTCTATGGCTACACCTTC
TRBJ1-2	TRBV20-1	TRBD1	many	CSARDDTGGFYGYTF	TGCAGTGCTAGAGACGACACAGGGGGCTTCTATGGCTACACCTTC
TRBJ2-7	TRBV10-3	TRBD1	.	CAISESGRDSSYEQQF	TGTGCCATCAGTGAGTCGGGTAGGGACAGCTCCTACGAGCAGCAATTC
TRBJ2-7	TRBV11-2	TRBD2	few	CASSQGLAGPYEQYF	TGTGCCAGCAGCCAGGGACTAGCGGGTCCCTACGAGCAGTACTTC
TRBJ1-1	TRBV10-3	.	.	CAISEGEGTDNEPFF	TGTGCCATCAGTGAAGGGGAGGGCACGGACAATGAGCCTTTCTTT
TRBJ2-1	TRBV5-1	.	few	CASSLETNPNEQFF	TGCGCCAGCAGCTTGGAAACGAACCCCAATGAGCAGTTCTTC
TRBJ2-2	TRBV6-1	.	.	CASSYVMGTGELFF	TGTGCCAGCAGTTACGTAATGGGCACCGGGGAGCTGTTTTTT
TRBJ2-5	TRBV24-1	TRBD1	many	CATSPSTGVETQYF	TGTGCCACCAGTCCCTCGACAGGGGTAGAGACCCAGTACTTC
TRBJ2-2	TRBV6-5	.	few	CASNYERARNTGELFF	TGTGCCAGCAATTATGAACGGGCTCGGAACACCGGGGAGCTGTTTTTT
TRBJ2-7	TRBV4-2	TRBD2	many	CASSHWREAYEQYF	TGTGCCAGCAGCCACTGGCGGGAGGCCTACGAGCAGTACTTC
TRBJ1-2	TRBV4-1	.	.	CASSQEIMGVGYGYTF	TGCGCCAGCAGCCAAGAAATTATGGGAGTCGGCTATGGCTACACCTTC
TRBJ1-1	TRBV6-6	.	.	CASSESTEASF	TGTGCCAGTAGTGAAAGCACTGAAGCTTCCTTT
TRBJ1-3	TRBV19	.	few	CASRRDRSSGNTIYF	TGTGCCAGTAGGCGGGACCGCAGCTCTGGAAACACCATATATTTT
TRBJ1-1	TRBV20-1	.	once	CSARVAGHHTEAFF	TGCAGTGCTAGAGTTGCCGGACACCACACTGAAGCTTTCTTT
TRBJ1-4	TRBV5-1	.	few	CTSSLAQGGGGNEKLFF	TGCACCAGCAGCTTGGCTCAGGGAGGAGGCGGTAATGAAAAACTGTTTTTT
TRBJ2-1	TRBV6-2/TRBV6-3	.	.	CASSLATSYNEQFF	TGTGCCAGCAGTCTCGCAACCAGTTACAATGAGCAGTTCTTC
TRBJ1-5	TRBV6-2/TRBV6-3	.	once	CASKAGTGGYQPQHF	TGTGCCAGCAAAGCCGGGACGGGGGGTTATCAGCCCCAGCATTTT
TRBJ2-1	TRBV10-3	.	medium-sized	CAISESSSNEQFF	TGTGCCATCAGTGAGTCGTCCAGTAATGAGCAGTTCTTC
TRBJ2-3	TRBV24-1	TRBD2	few	CATSDAAGGITDTQYF	TGTGCCACCAGTGATGCCGCGGGAGGGATCACAGATACGCAGTATTTT
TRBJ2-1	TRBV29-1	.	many	CSVVGGQPLRQGSDEQFF	TGCAGCGTTGTTGGAGGGCAGCCCCTAAGGCAGGGTTCGGACGAGCAGTTCTTC
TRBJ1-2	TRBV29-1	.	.	CSVVPLVAIGGFGYTF	TGCAGCGTTGTCCCGTTGGTGGCGATAGGGGGATTTGGCTACACCTTC